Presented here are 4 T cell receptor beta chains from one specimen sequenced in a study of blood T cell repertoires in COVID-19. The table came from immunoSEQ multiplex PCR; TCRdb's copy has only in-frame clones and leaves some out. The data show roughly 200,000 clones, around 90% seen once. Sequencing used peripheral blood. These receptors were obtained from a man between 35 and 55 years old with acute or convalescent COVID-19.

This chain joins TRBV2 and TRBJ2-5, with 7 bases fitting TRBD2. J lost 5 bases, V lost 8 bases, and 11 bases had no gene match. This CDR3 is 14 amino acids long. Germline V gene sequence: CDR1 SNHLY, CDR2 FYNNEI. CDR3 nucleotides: TGTGCCAGCTGGGGGGGGGACTGGGTGGAGACCCAGTACTTC. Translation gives CASWGGDWVETQYF. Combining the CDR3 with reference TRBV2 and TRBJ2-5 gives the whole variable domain EPEVTQTPSHQVTQMGQEVILRCVPISNHLYFYWYRQILGQKVEFLVSFYNNEISEKSEIFDDQFSVERPDGSNFTLKIRSTKLEDSAMYFCASWGGDWVETQYFGPGTRLLVL.

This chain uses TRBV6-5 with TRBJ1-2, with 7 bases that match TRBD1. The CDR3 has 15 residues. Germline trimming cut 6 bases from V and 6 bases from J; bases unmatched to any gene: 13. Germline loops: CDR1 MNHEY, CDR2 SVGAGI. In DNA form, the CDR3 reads TGTGCCAGCAGCCTAGACAGGGTTTGGACTCATGGCTACACCTTC. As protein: CASSLDRVWTHGYTF.

The CDR3, as DNA: TGCGCCAGCAGCGTACAGGGGAATCTTGAGTACGAGCAGTACTTC. Its protein is CASSVQGNLEYEQYF. V gene TRBV5-1 combines with J gene TRBJ2-7, with TRBD1 identical over 7 bases. The V and J ends lost 4 bases and 4 bases, in that order; junction bases with no gene match: 11. Per the germline V gene, CDR1 is SGHRS and CDR2 is YFSETQ. The CDR3 contains 15 residues.

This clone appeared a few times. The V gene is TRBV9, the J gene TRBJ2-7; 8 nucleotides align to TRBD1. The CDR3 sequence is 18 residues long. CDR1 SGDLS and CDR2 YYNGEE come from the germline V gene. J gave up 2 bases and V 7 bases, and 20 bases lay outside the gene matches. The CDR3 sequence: CASPVDRATKNRTYEQYF. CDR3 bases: TGTGCCAGCCCCGTGGACAGGGCTACAAAGAACCGGACCTACGAGCAGTACTTC.